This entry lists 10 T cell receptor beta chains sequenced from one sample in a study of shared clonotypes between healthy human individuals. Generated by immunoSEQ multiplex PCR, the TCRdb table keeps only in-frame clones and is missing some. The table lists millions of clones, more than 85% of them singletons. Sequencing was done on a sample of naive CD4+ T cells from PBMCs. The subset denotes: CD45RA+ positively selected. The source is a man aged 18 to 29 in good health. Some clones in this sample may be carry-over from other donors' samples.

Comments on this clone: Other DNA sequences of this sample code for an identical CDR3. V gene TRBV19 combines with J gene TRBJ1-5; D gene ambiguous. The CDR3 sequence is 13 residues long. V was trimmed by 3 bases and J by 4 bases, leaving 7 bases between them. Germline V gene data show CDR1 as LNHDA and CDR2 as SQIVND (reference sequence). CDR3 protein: CASSISANQPQHF. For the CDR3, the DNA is TGTGCCAGTAGTATTTCGGCAAATCAGCCCCAGCATTTT.

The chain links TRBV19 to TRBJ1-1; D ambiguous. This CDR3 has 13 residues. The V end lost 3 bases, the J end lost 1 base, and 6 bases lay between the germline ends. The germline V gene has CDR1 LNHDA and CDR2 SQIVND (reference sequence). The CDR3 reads CASSMDPNTEAFF. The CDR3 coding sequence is TGTGCCAGTAGTATGGACCCGAACACTGAAGCTTTCTTT.

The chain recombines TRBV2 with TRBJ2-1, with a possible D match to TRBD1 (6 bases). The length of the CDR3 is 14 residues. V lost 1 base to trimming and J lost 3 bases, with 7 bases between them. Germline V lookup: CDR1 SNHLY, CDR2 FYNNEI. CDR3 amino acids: CASSEGQDYNEQFF. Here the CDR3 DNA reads TGTGCCAGCAGTGAAGGACAGGACTACAATGAGCAGTTCTTC. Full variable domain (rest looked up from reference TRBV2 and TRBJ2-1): EPEVTQTPSHQVTQMGQEVILRCVPISNHLYFYWYRQILGQKVEFLVSFYNNEISEKSEIFDDQFSVERPDGSNFTLKIRSTKLEDSAMYFCASSEGQDYNEQFFGPGTRLTVL.

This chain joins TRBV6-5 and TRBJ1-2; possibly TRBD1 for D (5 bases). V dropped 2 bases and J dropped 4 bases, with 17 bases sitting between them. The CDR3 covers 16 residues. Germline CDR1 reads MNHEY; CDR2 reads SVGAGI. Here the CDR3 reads CASSYHPSLRGYGYTF. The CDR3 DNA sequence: TGTGCCAGCAGTTACCACCCCTCCCTGAGGGGCTATGGCTACACCTTC.

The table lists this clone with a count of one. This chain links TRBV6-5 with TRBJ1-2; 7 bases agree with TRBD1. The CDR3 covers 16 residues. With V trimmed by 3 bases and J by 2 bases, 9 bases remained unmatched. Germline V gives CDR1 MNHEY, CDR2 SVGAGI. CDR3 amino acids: CASSYQGDKGNYGYTF. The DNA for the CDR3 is TGTGCCAGCAGTTATCAGGGGGACAAAGGCAACTATGGCTACACCTTC.

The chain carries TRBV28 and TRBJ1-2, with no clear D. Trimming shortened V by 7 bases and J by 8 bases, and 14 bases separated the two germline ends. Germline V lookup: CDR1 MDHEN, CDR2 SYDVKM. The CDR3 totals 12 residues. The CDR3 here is CASTRSWTGYTF. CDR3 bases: TGTGCCAGCACCCGATCGTGGACGGGCTACACCTTC.

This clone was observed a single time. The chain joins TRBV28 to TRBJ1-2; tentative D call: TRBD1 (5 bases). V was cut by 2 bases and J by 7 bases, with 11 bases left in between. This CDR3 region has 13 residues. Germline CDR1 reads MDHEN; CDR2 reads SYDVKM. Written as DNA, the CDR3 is TGTGCCAGCAGTTTAAGGGGCTGGGGTGGCTACACCTTC. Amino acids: CASSLRGWGGYTF.

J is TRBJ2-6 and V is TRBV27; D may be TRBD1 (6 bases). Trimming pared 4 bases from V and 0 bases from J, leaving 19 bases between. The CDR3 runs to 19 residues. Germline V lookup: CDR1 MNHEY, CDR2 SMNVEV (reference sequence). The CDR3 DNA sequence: TGTGCCAGCAGTTCGAAGGACAGCCACAGCTCCTCTGGGGCCAACGTCCTGACTTTC. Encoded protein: CASSSKDSHSSSGANVLTF.

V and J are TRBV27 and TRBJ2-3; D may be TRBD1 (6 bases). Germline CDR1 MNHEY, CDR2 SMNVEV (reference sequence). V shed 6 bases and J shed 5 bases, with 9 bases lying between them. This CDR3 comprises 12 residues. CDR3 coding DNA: TGTGCCAGCAGCCAAGGGGGAGATACGCAGTATTTT. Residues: CASSQGGDTQYF.

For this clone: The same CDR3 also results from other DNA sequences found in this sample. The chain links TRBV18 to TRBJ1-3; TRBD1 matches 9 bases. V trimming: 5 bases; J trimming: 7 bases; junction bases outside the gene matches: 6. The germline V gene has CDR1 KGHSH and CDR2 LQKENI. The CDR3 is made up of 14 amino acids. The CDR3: CASSAGTGRNTIYF. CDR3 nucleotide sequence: TGTGCCAGCTCAGCCGGGACAGGGAGGAACACCATATATTTT.